This T cell receptor (beta chain) originates from a study of Ad26.COV2.S vaccination and SARS-CoV-2 variants. Study-wide background: Donor was assigned to the Ad26.COV2.S arm of trial COV1001. Into the muscle, Ad26.COV2.S was dosed once or twice, 56 days apart.

V lost 6 bases, J lost 3 bases, and 12 bases lay in between. CDR1 is SNHLY, CDR2 FYNNEI, per germline. CDR3 length: 14 residues. The method was immunoSEQ multiplex PCR; TCRdb's version includes in-frame clones alone and lacks a portion of them. The sample holds 250,000 to 300,000 clones, 80% to 90% seen once. Study conclusions and caveats: Vaccine recipients showed a spike-specific TCR breadth that was higher than in placebo recipients. In TCR breadth and depth analyses, total T cell responses may have been underestimated.

This clone was observed once. As yet, its antigen is unknown. Treatment of the sample: 15 to 20 received Ad26.COV2.S at low or high dose, single or two shots; several received placebo; per-sample allocation not given. Sampling happened 63 days after the first vaccine or placebo injection. J is TRBJ1-5 and V is TRBV2, with D possibly matching TRBD1 (5 bases). The receptor was isolated from a person between 18 and 65 years old who received the Ad26.COV2.S COVID-19 vaccine or a placebo. The source material was peripheral blood, sampled in a trial of Ad26.COV2.S vaccine versus placebo. In DNA form, the CDR3 reads TGTGCCAGCAGACTCACAGGTGCCAATCAGCCCCAGCATTTT. Translated: CASRLTGANQPQHF. The variable domain in full, with the rest retrieved from reference TRBV2 and TRBJ1-5, is EPEVTQTPSHQVTQMGQEVILRCVPISNHLYFYWYRQILGQKVEFLVSFYNNEISEKSEIFDDQFSVERPDGSNFTLKIRSTKLEDSAMYFCASRLTGANQPQHFGDGTRLSIL.